This T cell receptor (beta chain) appears in the sequencing data of a study of blood T cell repertoires in COVID-19. From germline, CDR1 is MDHEN and CDR2 SYDVKM. There are 15 residues in the CDR3. The V and J ends lost 4 bases and 0 bases, in that order; junction bases with no gene match: 3. This table comes from immunoSEQ multiplex PCR, and its TCRdb copy is limited to in-frame clones, with some not included. Counted here are tens of thousands of clones, approximately 77% occurring once; the ten biggest clones make up around 32%. V gene TRBV28 combines with J gene TRBJ1-3; the match to TRBD1 covers 7 bases. Material for sequencing was peripheral blood. This TCR was recovered from a human donor in a cohort sampled during active COVID-19. DNA for the CDR3: TGTGCCAGCAGTTCGGGACAGATCTCTGGAAACACCATATATTTT. It codes for CASSSGQISGNTIYF.